The 27 T cell receptor beta chains reported below all come from one sample, sequenced in a study of T-cell memory formation after mild COVID-19. In TCRdb, the 5' RACE reads were re-called with MiXCR into one record per CDR3 protein. The top ten hold over 20% of the sample, which has approximately 290,000 distinct CDR3 sequences, roughly a fifth seen once. Material for sequencing was PBMCs or a T cell subset sorted from them (not recorded which). Every receptor here comes from a man between 18 and 35 years old who had mild COVID-19 (a few samples of this study predate the infection). Cell type and time point are not known.

This clonotype was counted a few times. J is TRBJ2-7 and V is TRBV7-9, with no clear D. The CDR3 consists of 14 residues. The V end lost 2 bases, the J end lost 0 bases, and 8 bases lay between the germline ends. CDR1 SEHNR and CDR2 FQNEAQ come from the germline V gene (reference sequence). The CDR3 sequence: CASSLTTTSYEQYF. The CDR3 DNA sequence: TGTGCCAGCAGCTTAACCACGACCTCCTACGAGCAGTACTTC.

This clonotype was detected only a few times. The chain links TRBV27 to TRBJ1-1, with D tentatively TRBD1 (6 bases). With 2 bases removed from V and 11 bases from J, the gap between germline ends came to 12 bases. The CDR3 extends over 12 amino acids. CDR1 is MNHEY and CDR2 is SMNVEV in the germline V gene (reference sequence). The DNA of the CDR3 is TGTGCCAGCAGTTTAAGGGGGGGAGGCGCTTTCTTT. Amino acids: CASSLRGGGAFF.

The chain combines TRBV4-1 with TRBJ1-2, with unresolved D. The CDR3 runs 14 residues. Looked up from germline, CDR1 is MGHRA and CDR2 is YSYEKL. V lost 6 bases, J lost 4 bases, and 15 bases lay in between. The CDR3 spells CASRGLYRGYGYTF. CDR3 bases: TGCGCCAGCAGAGGTCTCTACCGGGGCTATGGCTACACCTTC.

This clonotype has just a few counts. V and J are TRBV7-6 and TRBJ1-2; TRBD1 agrees at 7 bases. The J segment lost 4 bases and the V segment lost 3 bases, leaving 5 bases of the junction unmatched. Germline CDR1 SGHVS, CDR2 FNYEAQ. The CDR3 is made up of 14 amino acids. The CDR3 spells CASSFYRGGYGYTF. Written as DNA, the CDR3 is TGTGCCAGCAGCTTCTACAGGGGAGGCTATGGCTACACCTTC. The entire variable domain, with the rest obtained from reference TRBV7-6 and TRBJ1-2, is as follows: GAGVSQSPRYKVTKRGQDVALRCDPISGHVSLYWYRQALGQGPEFLTYFNYEAQQDKSGLPNDRFSAERPEGSISTLTIQRTEQRDSAMYRCASSFYRGGYGYTFGSGTRLTVV.

This rearrangement joins TRBV5-5 to TRBJ1-6; D not certain. CDR1 SGHKS and CDR2 YYEKEE come from the germline V gene (reference sequence). The V and J ends lost 0 bases and 0 bases respectively, with 7 bases between them. The CDR3 has 16 amino acids. This CDR3 is CASSLETSSYNSPLHF. Written as DNA, the CDR3 is TGTGCCAGCAGCTTGGAGACGAGCTCCTATAATTCACCCCTCCACTTT.

This clonotype was observed a handful of times. The chain combines TRBV5-6 with TRBJ2-7, with 10 positions matching TRBD1. The J segment lost 7 bases and the V segment lost 1 base, leaving 11 bases of the junction unmatched. CDR3 length equals 16 residues. Germline CDR1 SGHDT, CDR2 YYEEEE. CDR3 amino acids: CASSLRVRQGAGEQYF. DNA of the CDR3: TGTGCCAGCAGCTTGCGTGTCCGACAGGGGGCTGGGGAGCAGTACTTC.

In its sample, this clonotype was seen a few times. V and J are TRBV12-3 or TRBV12-4 and TRBJ2-5, with D perhaps matching TRBD1 (5 bases). Trimming stripped 7 bases from V and 4 bases from J, with 16 bases between. This CDR3 is 14 amino acids long. The CDR3 region is CASTRVGARETQYF. In DNA, the CDR3 is TGTGCCAGCACCCGGGTAGGGGCTCGAGAGACCCAGTACTTC.

This clonotype was counted between two and nine times. J is TRBJ2-1 and V is TRBV5-6; D gene unclear. The CDR3 loop spans 12 amino acids. Germline values: CDR1 SGHDT, CDR2 YYEEEE. The V and J ends lost 5 bases and 7 bases respectively, with 10 bases between them. CDR3 loop: CASRGSWNEQFF. The CDR3 nucleotides read TGTGCCAGCAGAGGAAGTTGGAATGAGCAGTTCTTC.

Only a few counts were recorded for this clonotype. CDR3 in DNA: TGTGCCAGCACCCACTCAGGACACTTAGTGAACACCGGGGAGCTGTTTTTT. Translated: CASTHSGHLVNTGELFF. The rearrangement joins TRBV5-5 to TRBJ2-2; D may be TRBD1 (5 bases). The CDR3 runs 17 residues. Germline CDR1 is SGHKS and CDR2 is YYEKEE (reference sequence). Trimming took 6 bases from V and 1 from J, leaving 19 bases between them.

This clonotype was picked up a small number of times. This rearrangement joins TRBV6-2 or TRBV6-3 to TRBJ2-7, with D hard to call. The V end lost 4 bases, the J end lost 5 bases, and 9 bases lay between the germline ends. CDR1 is MNHEY and CDR2 is SVGEGT in the germline V gene. The CDR3 runs to 12 residues. The CDR3 bases are TGTGCCAGCAGTTCTCGGACGGACGAGCAGTACTTC. Translated: CASSSRTDEQYF.

V is TRBV5-1 and J is TRBJ1-1, with no clear D. The V end was cut by 4 bases, the J end by 6 bases, with 13 bases between. CDR1 SGHRS and CDR2 YFSETQ come from the germline V gene. This CDR3 spans 13 amino acids. The CDR3 loop reads CASSQTGYAEAFF. For the CDR3, the DNA is TGCGCCAGCAGCCAGACCGGGTACGCTGAAGCTTTCTTT.

In this sample, this clonotype turned up many times. The chain combines TRBV27 with TRBJ1-1, with D unresolved. V lost 2 bases and J 3 bases, leaving 10 bases between the germline ends. CDR1 and CDR2 (germline): MNHEY, SMNVEV (reference sequence). The CDR3 length is 14 residues. The CDR3 protein is CASSLGPGYTEAFF. CDR3 coding DNA: TGTGCCAGCAGTTTAGGTCCGGGGTACACTGAAGCTTTCTTT.

V and J are TRBV5-4 and TRBJ2-1; D not resolved. V shed 2 bases and J shed 0 bases, with 9 bases lying between them. This CDR3 is 15 amino acids long. The germline CDR1 and CDR2 sequences are SGHNT and YYREEE (reference sequence). The DNA of the CDR3 is TGTGCCAGCAGCTTACGTTTCAGCTCCTACAATGAGCAGTTCTTC. Amino acid sequence: CASSLRFSSYNEQFF.

This clonotype showed up many times. V and J are TRBV4-3 and TRBJ2-7; TRBD2 agrees at 9 bases. This CDR3 contains 15 residues. The ends lost 0 bases at V and 6 bases at J; junction bases unmatched: 6. Per the germline V gene, CDR1 is LGHNA and CDR2 is YSLEER. Here the CDR3 reads CASSQEASGVSEQYF. CDR3 nucleotide sequence: TGCGCCAGCAGCCAAGAAGCTAGCGGGGTTTCCGAGCAGTACTTC.

The CDR3 DNA sequence: TGTGCCAGCAGCTTAGGGACCAGCGGGGCCCAGTATTTT. It yields the protein CASSLGTSGAQYF. The chain recombines TRBV7-2 with TRBJ2-3; 7 nucleotides align to TRBD2. Germline trimming cut 1 base from V and 12 bases from J; bases unmatched to any gene: 7. CDR1 SGHTA and CDR2 FQGNSA come from the germline V gene. This CDR3 has 13 residues.

The chain is built from TRBV5-1 and TRBJ2-2; TRBD1 is a possible D gene (5 bases). The CDR3 is made up of 15 amino acids. The V gene lost 1 base and the J gene lost 4 bases, with 11 bases spanning the gap. Looked up from germline, CDR1 is SGHRS and CDR2 is YFSETQ. The DNA for the CDR3 is TGCGCCAGCAGCTTGCGGAACAGGTTCACCGGGGAGCTGTTTTTT. This sequence encodes CASSLRNRFTGELFF.

The chain joins TRBV9 to TRBJ2-3; D uncertain. This CDR3 comprises 14 residues. With 0 bases removed from V and 6 bases from J, the gap between germline ends came to 11 bases. Germline CDR1 and CDR2: SGDLS and YYNGEE. The CDR3 sequence is CASSVAPVGDTQYF. The CDR3 DNA follows: TGTGCCAGCAGCGTAGCCCCGGTTGGGGATACGCAGTATTTT.

This clonotype was seen many times. The chain carries TRBV4-3 and TRBJ2-5, with D perhaps matching TRBD2 (5 bases). CDR3 size: 15 residues. Trimming left V 1 base short and J 5 bases short, with 14 bases between. Germline assignment: CDR1 LGHNA and CDR2 YSLEER. The chain's CDR3 is CASSQGTVSGETQYF. The CDR3 DNA reads TGCGCCAGCAGCCAAGGGACGGTGTCGGGGGAGACCCAGTACTTC.

This clonotype was detected only a few times. The chain combines TRBV12-3 or TRBV12-4 with TRBJ2-3; D may match TRBD1 or TRBD2 (6 bases each). The CDR3 loop spans 17 amino acids. Deletions cut 0 bases from V and 4 bases from J, with 17 bases between. The CDR3, as DNA: TGTGCCAGCAGTTTAGCGCTTTGGGGGGCCGGGGCAGATACGCAGTATTTT. Translated, it gives CASSLALWGAGADTQYF.

The rearrangement links TRBV7-9 to TRBJ2-7; 12 bases are a match to TRBD1. V shed 5 bases and J 4 bases; nucleotides not matched to a gene: 9. There are 16 residues in the CDR3. The V gene's germline CDR1 is SEHNR and CDR2 FQNEAQ (reference sequence). The CDR3 coding sequence is TGTGCCAGCAGCGCGGGACAGGGGGCGAATTTTTACGAGCAGTACGTC. Protein product: CASSAGQGANFYEQYV.

This clonotype has just a few counts. The chain employs TRBV24-1 and TRBJ2-6, with a tentative D call TRBD2 (5 bases). Trimming took off 9 bases at V and 1 base at J, with 12 bases between the two ends. This CDR3 contains 15 residues. Per germline, CDR1 KGHDR and CDR2 SFDVKD. This chain's CDR3 is CATGDPGSGANVLTF. The CDR3 DNA reads as TGTGCCACCGGCGACCCGGGGTCTGGGGCCAACGTCCTGACTTTC.

There are a few counts of this clonotype. The rearrangement uses TRBV10-3 and TRBJ2-7; TRBD1 matches at 7 bases. The CDR3 sequence is 12 residues long. V lost 9 bases and J lost 0; bases outside the gene matches: 2. CDR1 and CDR2 from the germline V gene are ENHRY and SYGVKD. In DNA, the CDR3 is TGTGCCATAGGGGACAGCTCCTACGAGCAGTACGTC. It encodes CAIGDSSYEQYV.

The V call is TRBV29-1, the J call TRBJ1-1; no firm D call. V gave up 1 base and J gave up 1 base, with 4 bases separating them. The CDR3 spans 12 residues. In germline, CDR1 is SQVTM, CDR2 ANQGSEA. The CDR3 loop is CSVEGGNTEAFF. The CDR3 DNA reads as TGCAGCGTTGAAGGAGGGAACACTGAAGCTTTCTTT.

This clonotype was seen more than once but under ten times. J is TRBJ1-2 and V is TRBV29-1; D not certain. The CDR3 has 8 amino acids. Per the germline V gene, CDR1 is SQVTM and CDR2 is ANQGSEA. Trimming cost V 5 bases and J 6 bases, with 1 base left between them. The CDR3 DNA sequence: TGCAGCGTTAATGGCTACACCTTC. It is translated as CSVNGYTF.

There are a few counts of this clonotype. The chain is built from TRBV20-1 and TRBJ1-1; D gene uncertain. Deletions cut 1 base from V and 1 base from J, with 13 bases between. Looked up from germline, CDR1 is DFQATT and CDR2 is SNEGSKA (reference sequence). The CDR3 sequence is 15 residues long. The CDR3 loop reads CSARGVKDGNTEAFF. DNA for the CDR3: TGCAGTGCTAGAGGGGTCAAGGACGGGAACACTGAAGCTTTCTTT.

The sample holds a few counts of this clonotype. V and J are TRBV7-3 and TRBJ2-2; D may correspond to TRBD1 or TRBD2 (6 bases each). The CDR3 length is 16 residues. Trimming left V 2 bases short and J 9 bases short, with 19 bases between. CDR1 is SGHTA and CDR2 is FQGTGA in the germline V gene. Here the CDR3 reads CASSLFILWGARELFF. As DNA, the CDR3 is TGTGCCAGCAGCTTATTTATCTTATGGGGGGCCCGGGAGCTGTTTTTT.

V usage is TRBV20-1 and J usage is TRBJ2-3; D gene unclear. Trimming took off 4 bases at V and 6 bases at J, with 14 bases between the two ends. Germline assignment: CDR1 DFQATT and CDR2 SNEGSKA (reference sequence). The CDR3 is 13 residues long. The CDR3 nucleotides read TGCAGTGCTATCTGGCAGCTGGGGGATACGCAGTATTTT. This codes for CSAIWQLGDTQYF.